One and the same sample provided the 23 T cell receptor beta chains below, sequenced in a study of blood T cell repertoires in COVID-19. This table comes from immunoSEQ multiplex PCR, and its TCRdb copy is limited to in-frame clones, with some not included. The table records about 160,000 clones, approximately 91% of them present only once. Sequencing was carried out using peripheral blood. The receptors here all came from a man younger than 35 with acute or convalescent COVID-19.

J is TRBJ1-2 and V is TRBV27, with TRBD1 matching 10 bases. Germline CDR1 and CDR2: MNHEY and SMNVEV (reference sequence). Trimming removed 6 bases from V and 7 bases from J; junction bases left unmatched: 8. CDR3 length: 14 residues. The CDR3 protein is CASSLTGTGAGYTF. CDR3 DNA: TGTGCCAGCAGCCTAACCGGGACAGGGGCTGGCTACACCTTC.

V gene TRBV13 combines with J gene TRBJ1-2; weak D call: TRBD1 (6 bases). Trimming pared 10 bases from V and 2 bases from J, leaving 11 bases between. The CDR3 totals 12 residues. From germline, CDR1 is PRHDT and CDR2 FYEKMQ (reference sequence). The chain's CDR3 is CATRTVNYGYTF. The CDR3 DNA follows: TGTGCCACCAGGACAGTCAACTATGGCTACACCTTC.

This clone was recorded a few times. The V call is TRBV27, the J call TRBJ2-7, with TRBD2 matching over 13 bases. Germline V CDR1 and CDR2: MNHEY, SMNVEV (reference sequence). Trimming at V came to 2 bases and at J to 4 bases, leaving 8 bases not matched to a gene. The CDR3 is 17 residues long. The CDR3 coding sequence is TGTGCCAGCAGTTTAGGGCCACTAGCGGGGGGGCCTTACGAGCAGTACTTC. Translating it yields CASSLGPLAGGPYEQYF.

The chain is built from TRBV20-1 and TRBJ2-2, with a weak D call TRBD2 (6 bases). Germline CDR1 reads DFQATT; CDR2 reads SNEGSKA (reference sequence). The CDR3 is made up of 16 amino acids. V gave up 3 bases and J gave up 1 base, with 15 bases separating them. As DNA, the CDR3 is TGCAGTGCTAGTTTTTCTGGAGGGGTGAACACCGGGGAGCTGTTTTTT. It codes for CSASFSGGVNTGELFF.

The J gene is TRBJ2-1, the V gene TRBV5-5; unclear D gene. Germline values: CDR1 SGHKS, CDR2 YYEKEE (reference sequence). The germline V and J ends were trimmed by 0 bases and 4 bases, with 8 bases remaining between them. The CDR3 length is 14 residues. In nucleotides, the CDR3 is TGTGCCAGCAGCTTGGGCGAGCTATACAATGAGCAGTTCTTC. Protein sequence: CASSLGELYNEQFF.

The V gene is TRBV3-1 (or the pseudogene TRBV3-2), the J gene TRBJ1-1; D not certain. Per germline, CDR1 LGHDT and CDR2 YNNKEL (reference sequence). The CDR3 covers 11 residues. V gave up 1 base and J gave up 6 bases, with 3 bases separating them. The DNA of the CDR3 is TGTGCCAGCAGCCAAGCCGCTGAAGCTTTCTTT. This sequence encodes CASSQAAEAFF.

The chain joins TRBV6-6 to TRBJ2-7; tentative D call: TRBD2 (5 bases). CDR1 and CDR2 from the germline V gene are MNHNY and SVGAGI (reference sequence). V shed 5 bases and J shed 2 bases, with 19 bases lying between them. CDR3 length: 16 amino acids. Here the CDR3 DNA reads TGTGCCAGCAGTCCACGAAGACTACTGCAGCCCTACGAGCAGTACTTC. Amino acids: CASSPRRLLQPYEQYF.

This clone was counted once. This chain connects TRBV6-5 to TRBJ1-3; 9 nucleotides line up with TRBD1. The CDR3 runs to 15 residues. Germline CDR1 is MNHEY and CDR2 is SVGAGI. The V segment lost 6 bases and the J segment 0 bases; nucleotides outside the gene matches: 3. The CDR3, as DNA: TGTGCCAGCAGCCGGGACAGGGACTCTGGAAACACCATATATTTT. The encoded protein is CASSRDRDSGNTIYF.

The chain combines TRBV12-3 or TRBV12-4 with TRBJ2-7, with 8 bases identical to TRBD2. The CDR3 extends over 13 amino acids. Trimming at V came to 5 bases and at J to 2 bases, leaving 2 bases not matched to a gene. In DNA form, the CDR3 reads TGTGCCAGCAGTGGACTAGCCCCCTACGAGCAGTACTTC. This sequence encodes CASSGLAPYEQYF.

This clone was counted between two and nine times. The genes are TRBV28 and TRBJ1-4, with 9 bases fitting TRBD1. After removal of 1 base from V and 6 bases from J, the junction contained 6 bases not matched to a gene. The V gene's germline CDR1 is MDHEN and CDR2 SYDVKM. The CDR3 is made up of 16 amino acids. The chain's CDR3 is CASSLSGQGGYEKLFF. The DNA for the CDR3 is TGTGCCAGCAGTTTATCGGGACAGGGAGGTTATGAAAAACTGTTTTTT.

The CDR3 sequence is CASSQGSGETQYF. CDR3 DNA sequence: TGTGCCAGCTCACAGGGTAGCGGTGAGACCCAGTACTTC. The chain employs TRBV18 and TRBJ2-5, with D possibly TRBD2 on 6 matching bases. The germline V gene has CDR1 KGHSH and CDR2 LQKENI. V lost 4 bases, J lost 5 bases, and 11 bases lay in between. CDR3 length: 13 amino acids. Combining the CDR3 with reference TRBV18 and TRBJ2-5 gives the whole variable domain NAGVMQNPRHLVRRRGQEARLRCSPMKGHSHVYWYRQLPEEGLKFMVYLQKENIIDESGMPKERFSAEFPKEGPSILRIQQVVRGDSAAYFCASSQGSGETQYFGPGTRLLVL.

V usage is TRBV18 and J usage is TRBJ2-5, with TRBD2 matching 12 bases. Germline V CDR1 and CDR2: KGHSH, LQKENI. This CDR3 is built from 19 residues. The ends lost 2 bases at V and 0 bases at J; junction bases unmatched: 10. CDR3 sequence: CASSPSGLAGLRDQETQYF. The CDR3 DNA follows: TGTGCCAGCTCACCATCCGGACTAGCGGGACTCCGGGACCAAGAGACCCAGTACTTC.

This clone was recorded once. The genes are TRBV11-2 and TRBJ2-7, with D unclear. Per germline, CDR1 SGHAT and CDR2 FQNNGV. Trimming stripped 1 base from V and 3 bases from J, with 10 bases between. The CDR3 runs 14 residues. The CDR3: CASSLVFEDYEQYF. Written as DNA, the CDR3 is TGTGCCAGCAGCTTAGTGTTCGAGGACTACGAGCAGTACTTC.

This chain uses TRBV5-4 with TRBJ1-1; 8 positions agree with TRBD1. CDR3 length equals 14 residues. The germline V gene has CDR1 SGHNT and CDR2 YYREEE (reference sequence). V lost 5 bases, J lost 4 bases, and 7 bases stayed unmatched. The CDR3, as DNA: TGTGCCAGCAGTTTCCAGGGGGCGGGCACTGAAGCTTTCTTT. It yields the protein CASSFQGAGTEAFF. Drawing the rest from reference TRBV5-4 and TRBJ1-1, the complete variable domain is ETGVTQSPTHLIKTRGQQVTLRCSSQSGHNTVSWYQQALGQGPQFIFQYYREEENGRGNFPPRFSGLQFPNYSSELNVNALELDDSALYLCASSFQGAGTEAFFGQGTRLTVV.

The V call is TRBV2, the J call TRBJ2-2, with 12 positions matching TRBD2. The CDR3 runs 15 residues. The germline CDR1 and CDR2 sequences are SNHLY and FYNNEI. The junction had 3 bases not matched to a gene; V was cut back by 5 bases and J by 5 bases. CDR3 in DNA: TGTGCCAGCAGTCCACTAGCGGGGGGAACCGGGGAGCTGTTTTTT. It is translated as CASSPLAGGTGELFF. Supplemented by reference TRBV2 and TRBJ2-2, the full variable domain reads EPEVTQTPSHQVTQMGQEVILRCVPISNHLYFYWYRQILGQKVEFLVSFYNNEISEKSEIFDDQFSVERPDGSNFTLKIRSTKLEDSAMYFCASSPLAGGTGELFFGEGSRLTVL.

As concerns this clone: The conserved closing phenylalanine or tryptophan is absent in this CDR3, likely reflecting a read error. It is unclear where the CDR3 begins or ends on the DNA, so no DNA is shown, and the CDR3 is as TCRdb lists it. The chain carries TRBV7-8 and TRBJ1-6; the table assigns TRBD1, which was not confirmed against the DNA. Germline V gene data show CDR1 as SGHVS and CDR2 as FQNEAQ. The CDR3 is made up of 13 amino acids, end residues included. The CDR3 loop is CASSPGTGDWRQG.

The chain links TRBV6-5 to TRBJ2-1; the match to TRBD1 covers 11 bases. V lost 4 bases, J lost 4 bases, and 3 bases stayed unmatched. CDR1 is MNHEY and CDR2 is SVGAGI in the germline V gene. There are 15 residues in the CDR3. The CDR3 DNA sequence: TGTGCCAGCAGTTCCCGGGACAGGGGGTACAATGAGCAGTTCTTC. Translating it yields CASSSRDRGYNEQFF.

The CDR3 spells CASSRTSGGPYEQYF. The DNA of the CDR3 is TGTGCCAGCAGCCGTACTAGCGGGGGGCCCTACGAGCAGTACTTC. The V gene is TRBV6-5, the J gene TRBJ2-7, with 12 nucleotides matching TRBD2. Germline V gene sequence: CDR1 MNHEY, CDR2 SVGAGI. V shed 6 bases and J 2 bases; nucleotides not matched to a gene: 5. The CDR3 spans 15 residues.

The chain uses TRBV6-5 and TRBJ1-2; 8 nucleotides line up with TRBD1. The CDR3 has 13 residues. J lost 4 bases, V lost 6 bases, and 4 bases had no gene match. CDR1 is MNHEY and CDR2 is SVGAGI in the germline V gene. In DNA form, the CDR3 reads TGTGCCAGCAGACCGGACAGGGTCTATGGCTACACCTTC. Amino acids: CASRPDRVYGYTF.

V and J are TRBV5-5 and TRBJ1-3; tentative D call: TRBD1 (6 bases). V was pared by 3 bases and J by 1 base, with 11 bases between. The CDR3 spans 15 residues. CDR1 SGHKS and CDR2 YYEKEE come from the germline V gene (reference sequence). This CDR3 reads CASSYTGLSGNTIYF. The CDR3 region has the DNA TGTGCCAGCAGCTATACAGGGCTGTCTGGAAACACCATATATTTT.

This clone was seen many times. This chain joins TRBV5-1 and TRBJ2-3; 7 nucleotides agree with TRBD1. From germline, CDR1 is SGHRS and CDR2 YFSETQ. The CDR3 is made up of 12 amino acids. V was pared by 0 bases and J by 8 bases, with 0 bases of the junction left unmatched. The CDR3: CASSLDRGTQYF. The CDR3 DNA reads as TGCGCCAGCAGCTTGGACAGGGGTACGCAGTATTTT.

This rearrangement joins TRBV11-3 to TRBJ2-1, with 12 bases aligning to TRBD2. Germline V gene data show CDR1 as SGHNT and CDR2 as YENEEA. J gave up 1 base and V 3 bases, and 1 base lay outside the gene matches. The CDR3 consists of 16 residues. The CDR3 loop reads CASSLTSGSSYNEQFF. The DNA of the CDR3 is TGTGCCAGCAGCTTGACTAGCGGGAGTTCCTACAATGAGCAGTTCTTC.

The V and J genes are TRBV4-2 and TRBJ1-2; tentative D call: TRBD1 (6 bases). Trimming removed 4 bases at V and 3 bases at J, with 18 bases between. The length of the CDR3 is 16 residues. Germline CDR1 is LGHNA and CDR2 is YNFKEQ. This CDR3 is CASSLSGQKEDYGYTF. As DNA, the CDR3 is TGTGCCAGCAGCCTTTCAGGACAGAAGGAGGACTATGGCTACACCTTC.